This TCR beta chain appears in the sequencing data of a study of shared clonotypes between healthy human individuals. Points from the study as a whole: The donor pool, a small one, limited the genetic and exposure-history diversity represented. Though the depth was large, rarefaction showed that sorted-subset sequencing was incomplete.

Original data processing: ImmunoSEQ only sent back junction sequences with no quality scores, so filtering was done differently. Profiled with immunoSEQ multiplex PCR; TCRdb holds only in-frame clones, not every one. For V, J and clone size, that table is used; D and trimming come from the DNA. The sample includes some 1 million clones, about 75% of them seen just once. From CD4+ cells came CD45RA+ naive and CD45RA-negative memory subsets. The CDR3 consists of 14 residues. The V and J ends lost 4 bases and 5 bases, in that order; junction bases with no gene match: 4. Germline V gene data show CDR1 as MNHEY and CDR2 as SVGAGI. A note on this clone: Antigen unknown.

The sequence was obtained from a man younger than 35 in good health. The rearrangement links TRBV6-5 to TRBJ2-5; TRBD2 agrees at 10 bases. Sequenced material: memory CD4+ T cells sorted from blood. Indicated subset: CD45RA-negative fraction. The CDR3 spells CASSSTSGDETQYF. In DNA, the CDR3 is TGTGCCAGCAGTTCTACTAGCGGGGACGAGACCCAGTACTTC.